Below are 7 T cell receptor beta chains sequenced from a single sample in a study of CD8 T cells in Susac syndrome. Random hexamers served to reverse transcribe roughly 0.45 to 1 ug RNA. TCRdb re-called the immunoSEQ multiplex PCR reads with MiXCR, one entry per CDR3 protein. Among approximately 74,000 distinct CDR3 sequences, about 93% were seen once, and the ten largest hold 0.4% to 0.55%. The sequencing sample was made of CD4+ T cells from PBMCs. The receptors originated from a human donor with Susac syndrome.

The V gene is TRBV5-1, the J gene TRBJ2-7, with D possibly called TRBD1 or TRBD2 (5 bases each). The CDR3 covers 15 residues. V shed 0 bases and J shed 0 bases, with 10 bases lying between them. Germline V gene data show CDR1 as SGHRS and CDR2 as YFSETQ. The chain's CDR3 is CASSLVPGSSYEQYF. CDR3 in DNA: TGCGCCAGCAGCTTGGTCCCAGGGAGCTCCTACGAGCAGTACTTC.

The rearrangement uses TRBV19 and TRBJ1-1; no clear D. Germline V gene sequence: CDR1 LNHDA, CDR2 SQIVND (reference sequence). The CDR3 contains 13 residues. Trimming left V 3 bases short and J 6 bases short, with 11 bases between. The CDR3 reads CASSISIRAEAFF. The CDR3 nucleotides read TGTGCCAGTAGTATTTCAATAAGAGCTGAAGCTTTCTTT.

The CDR3 DNA sequence: TGCAGCGCCCTCAAGGGTCGGGAGACCCAGTACTTC. Protein: CSALKGRETQYF. The chain employs TRBV29-1 and TRBJ2-5; D is ambiguous. There are 12 residues in the CDR3. V was shortened by 7 bases and J by 5 bases, with 14 bases between the two germline ends. CDR1 SQVTM and CDR2 ANQGSEA come from the germline V gene.

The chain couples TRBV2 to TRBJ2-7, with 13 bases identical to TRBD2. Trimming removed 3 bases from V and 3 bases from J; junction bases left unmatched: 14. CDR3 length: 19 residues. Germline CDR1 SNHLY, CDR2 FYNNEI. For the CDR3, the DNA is TGTGCCAGCAGTGAGGGGCTGGGCAGGGGACTAGCGGGAAGCTACGAGCAGTACTTC. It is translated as CASSEGLGRGLAGSYEQYF.

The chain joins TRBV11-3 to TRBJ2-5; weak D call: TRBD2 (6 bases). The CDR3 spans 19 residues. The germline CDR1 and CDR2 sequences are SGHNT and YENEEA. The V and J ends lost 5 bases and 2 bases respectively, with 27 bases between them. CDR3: CASSIPARTAGQTQETQYF. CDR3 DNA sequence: TGTGCCAGCAGCATACCTGCTCGTACGGCGGGGCAGACTCAAGAGACCCAGTACTTC. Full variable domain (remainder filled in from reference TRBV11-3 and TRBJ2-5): EAGVVQSPRYKIIEKKQPVAFWCNPISGHNTLYWYLQNLGQGPELLIRYENEEAVDDSQLPKDRFSAERLKGVDSTLKIQPAELGDSAVYLCASSIPARTAGQTQETQYFGPGTRLLVL.

DNA for the CDR3: TGTGCCAGCAGCTTCAGGGTGAATCAGCCCCAGCATTTT. Translation gives CASSFRVNQPQHF. This chain connects TRBV7-2 to TRBJ1-5, with D perhaps matching TRBD1 (5 bases). The germline V and J ends were trimmed by 3 bases and 4 bases, with 7 bases remaining between them. Germline assignment: CDR1 SGHTA and CDR2 FQGNSA. The CDR3 spans 13 residues.

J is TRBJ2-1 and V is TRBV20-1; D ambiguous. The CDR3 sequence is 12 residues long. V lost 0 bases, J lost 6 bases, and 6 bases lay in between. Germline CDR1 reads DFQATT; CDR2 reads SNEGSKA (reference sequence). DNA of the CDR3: TGCAGTGCTAGAGACACGGTCAATGAGCAGTTCTTC. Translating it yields CSARDTVNEQFF.